Below are 20 T cell receptor beta chains sequenced from a single sample in a study of blood T cell repertoires in COVID-19. The protocol was immunoSEQ multiplex PCR, while the TCRdb copy is restricted to in-frame clones and leaves out a portion. The sample carries around 260,000 clones, about 87% recorded once. Input material: peripheral blood. These TCRs come from a man aged 55 to 69 who had recovered from COVID-19.

The chain recombines TRBV25-1 with TRBJ1-1, with D unresolved. The CDR3 totals 13 residues. CDR1 is MGHDK and CDR2 is SYGVNS in the germline V gene. V was cut by 9 bases and J by 0 bases, with 11 bases left in between. The CDR3 DNA follows: TGTGCCAGTGCTGCATCGGTGAACACTGAAGCTTTCTTT. This gives the protein CASAASVNTEAFF.

The chain is built from TRBV19 and TRBJ1-2; D call uncertain. V lost 1 base to trimming and J lost 7 bases, with 13 bases between them. Germline CDR1 is LNHDA and CDR2 is SQIVND (reference sequence). The CDR3 extends over 14 amino acids. The DNA of the CDR3 is TGTGCCAGTAGTATAGGCCTTGGAGACTTTGGCTACACCTTC. It encodes CASSIGLGDFGYTF.

The chain has TRBV6-2 or TRBV6-3 and TRBJ2-1, with 10 nucleotides matching TRBD2. Germline values: CDR1 MNHEY, CDR2 SVGEGT. This CDR3 spans 19 amino acids. J lost 5 bases, V lost 4 bases, and 17 bases had no gene match. The DNA of the CDR3 is TGTGCCAGCAGTTCCACAGTGGCGGTTAGCGGGGGGTTCGACAATGAGCAGTTCTTC. This sequence encodes CASSSTVAVSGGFDNEQFF.

The rearrangement joins TRBV19 to TRBJ1-2; no firm D call. V lost 3 bases, J lost 7 bases, and 6 bases lay in between. This CDR3 spans 11 amino acids. Germline V gives CDR1 LNHDA, CDR2 SQIVND (reference sequence). The CDR3 loop is CASSIEGGYTF. CDR3 nucleotide sequence: TGTGCCAGTAGTATTGAGGGTGGCTACACCTTC.

The chain has TRBV28 and TRBJ2-7; unclear D gene. From germline, CDR1 is MDHEN and CDR2 SYDVKM. The CDR3 contains 15 residues. V lost 2 bases, J lost 0 bases, and 11 bases lay in between. CDR3 in amino acids: CASSLPLSSSYEQYF. In DNA form, the CDR3 reads TGTGCCAGCAGTTTACCTTTGAGTAGCTCCTACGAGCAGTACTTC.

This chain joins TRBV19 and TRBJ2-7; 9 bases are shared with TRBD2. Per germline, CDR1 LNHDA and CDR2 SQIVND (reference sequence). J was trimmed by 2 bases and V by 5 bases; bases with no gene match: 13. The CDR3 has 17 amino acids. The CDR3 nucleotides read TGTGCCAGTAGTGCCAGCGGGGGGCCAGGGTGGACCTACGAGCAGTACTTC. It translates to CASSASGGPGWTYEQYF.

The chain is built from TRBV29-1 and TRBJ1-2, with D tentatively TRBD1 (5 bases). Trimming took 5 bases from V and 1 from J, leaving 11 bases between them. The germline V gene has CDR1 SQVTM and CDR2 ANQGSEA. The CDR3 contains 13 residues. CDR3 sequence: CSVLHRNNYGYTF. CDR3 in DNA: TGCAGCGTTCTCCACAGGAATAACTATGGCTACACCTTC.

The gene calls are TRBV9 and TRBJ2-2; the D gene is possibly TRBD1 (6 bases). Germline CDR1 and CDR2: SGDLS and YYNGEE. V was trimmed by 6 bases and J by 7 bases, leaving 16 bases between them. This CDR3 comprises 14 residues. The CDR3 nucleotides read TGTGCCAGCAACACAGGGAATGTTGGCGGGGAGCTGTTTTTT. Translating it yields CASNTGNVGGELFF. The full variable domain, completed using reference TRBV9 and TRBJ2-2, is DSGVTQTPKHLITATGQRVTLRCSPRSGDLSVYWYQQSLDQGLQFLIQYYNGEERAKGNILERFSAQQFPDLHSELNLSSLELGDSALYFCASNTGNVGGELFFGEGSRLTVL.

This clone was observed a handful of times. This sequence joins TRBV18 and TRBJ1-1, with TRBD1 matching 10 bases. This CDR3 is built from 15 residues. Trimming removed 3 bases from V and 4 bases from J; junction bases left unmatched: 5. Germline V gives CDR1 KGHSH, CDR2 LQKENI. In DNA form, the CDR3 reads TGTGCCAGCTCACCCCGGACAGGGGGGCCCACTGAAGCTTTCTTT. Encoded protein: CASSPRTGGPTEAFF.

DNA for the CDR3: TGTGCCAGCAGCCAAGGCGGGGACGAGAGTTTCTATGGCTACACCTTC. Translated: CASSQGGDESFYGYTF. V is TRBV4-2 and J is TRBJ1-2, with D perhaps matching TRBD1 (5 bases). The CDR3 extends over 16 amino acids. Trimming removed 1 base at V and 4 bases at J, with 16 bases between. CDR1 is LGHNA, CDR2 YNFKEQ, per germline.

The V call is TRBV30, the J call TRBJ1-2, with 7 bases identical to TRBD1. CDR3 length: 14 residues. V lost 2 bases to trimming and J lost 4 bases; unmatched junction nucleotides: 7. The V gene's germline CDR1 is GTSNPN and CDR2 SVGIG (reference sequence). The CDR3 here is CAWSTQTGSYGYTF. The DNA for the CDR3 is TGTGCCTGGAGTACCCAGACAGGGTCCTATGGCTACACCTTC. Full variable domain (rest looked up from reference TRBV30 and TRBJ1-2): SQTIHQWPATLVQPVGSPLSLECTVEGTSNPNLYWYRQAAGRGLQLLFYSVGIGQISSEVPQNLSASRPQDRQFILSSKKLLLSDSGFYLCAWSTQTGSYGYTFGSGTRLTVV.

The V call is TRBV4-1, the J call TRBJ2-7; 7 positions agree with TRBD1. Per germline, CDR1 MGHRA and CDR2 YSYEKL. The junction had 7 bases not matched to a gene; V was cut back by 3 bases and J by 2 bases. The CDR3 spans 15 residues. The CDR3 DNA reads TGCGCCAGCAGCCACCCGGGACAGAAGGCCTACGAGCAGTACTTC. It specifies CASSHPGQKAYEQYF.

The chain combines TRBV25-1 with TRBJ2-1, with TRBD1 matching 7 bases. This CDR3 region has 14 residues. The germline V gene has CDR1 MGHDK and CDR2 SYGVNS. The V gene end was trimmed by 4 bases and the J gene end by 5 bases; junction bases not matched to a gene: 5. CDR3 residues: CASSGPGTDNEQFF. The CDR3 DNA reads TGTGCCAGCAGTGGCCCCGGGACAGACAATGAGCAGTTCTTC.

The V call is TRBV1, the J call TRBJ2-5; the table gives TRBD2 as D, unverified against the DNA. TRBV1 is a pseudogene locus. The CDR3 runs to 17 residues. CDR3 nucleotides: TGCACCAGCAGCCAAGATCGACAGCGGGGGCCACAAGAGACCCAGTACTTC. Encoded protein: CTSSQDRQRGPQETQYF.

V is TRBV24-1 and J is TRBJ2-2; D call uncertain. The CDR3 has 17 residues. Germline V gene data show CDR1 as KGHDR and CDR2 as SFDVKD. With 3 bases removed from V and 6 bases from J, the gap between germline ends came to 19 bases. The CDR3 DNA reads as TGTGCCACCAGTGATCTCGGTCCCGGAGTTGGCGCCGGGGAGCTGTTTTTT. This translates into CATSDLGPGVGAGELFF.

The chain joins TRBV5-4 to TRBJ1-1; D is perhaps TRBD1 (5 bases). The length of the CDR3 is 15 residues. V was clipped by 3 bases and J by 0 bases, with 12 bases between them. CDR1 is SGHNT and CDR2 is YYREEE in the germline V gene (reference sequence). CDR3 amino acids: CASSSGGLLNTEAFF. CDR3 coding DNA: TGTGCCAGCAGCTCTGGGGGACTTTTGAACACTGAAGCTTTCTTT.

The J gene is TRBJ2-7, the V gene TRBV5-6; D unclear. The germline V gene has CDR1 SGHDT and CDR2 YYEEEE. V lost 0 bases to trimming and J lost 1 base, with 5 bases between them. The CDR3 totals 13 residues. CDR3 sequence (DNA): TGTGCCAGCAGCTTGGGAGCATCCTACGAGCAGTACTTC. It yields the protein CASSLGASYEQYF.

The rearrangement uses TRBV6-5 and TRBJ2-7; 10 bases fit TRBD2. Per germline, CDR1 MNHEY and CDR2 SVGAGI. V shed 4 bases and J 3 bases; nucleotides not matched to a gene: 6. CDR3 length equals 15 residues. The chain's CDR3 is CASSSRLAGGYEQYF. For the CDR3, the DNA is TGTGCCAGCAGTTCCCGACTAGCGGGTGGCTACGAGCAGTACTTC.

The V and J genes are TRBV7-2 and TRBJ1-4; 9 nucleotides line up with TRBD1. The CDR3 spans 15 residues. Trimming took 4 bases from V and 6 from J; bases not matched to a gene: 6. CDR1 is SGHTA, CDR2 FQGNSA, per germline. CDR3 loop: CASSSGDRAYEKLFF. The CDR3 DNA reads TGTGCCAGCAGCTCGGGGGACAGGGCTTATGAAAAACTGTTTTTT. The whole variable domain, filled in from reference TRBV7-2 and TRBJ1-4, reads GAGVSQSPSNKVTEKGKDVELRCDPISGHTALYWYRQSLGQGLEFLIYFQGNSAPDKSGLPSDRFSAERTGGSVSTLTIQRTQQEDSAVYLCASSSGDRAYEKLFFGSGTQLSVL.

Of note for this clone: The sample contains more than one DNA sequence encoding this CDR3. Here the CDR3 reads CASSYKGADSPLHF. CDR3 coding DNA: TGTGCCAGCAGTTACAAGGGGGCGGATTCACCCCTCCACTTT. V and J are TRBV6-5 and TRBJ1-6; 7 bases are shared with TRBD1. V trimming: 2 bases; J trimming: 8 bases; junction bases outside the gene matches: 3. CDR3 size: 14 residues. CDR1 and CDR2 from the germline V gene are MNHEY and SVGAGI.